The rows below give T cell receptor beta chains drawn from one sample of a study of cytomegalovirus exposure and HLA in healthy donors. The assay was immunoSEQ multiplex PCR, and TCRdb's table has in-frame clones only and misses some. The top ten clones hold roughly 0.67% of a sample with about 100,000 clones, around 95% of them seen once. Sequencing used PBMCs. The source is a woman younger than 30 in good health and CMV-seronegative. The CDR3 runs from the conserved cysteine through the conserved F or W. Each record gives: clone size, V gene, J gene, CDR3 protein. Size is stated for part of the rows, as once, few or many counts, or as a class when the clone is expanded.

.,TRBV4-2,TRBJ1-5,CASSQDWELYVQPQHF
.,TRBV7-9,TRBJ2-7,CASSLGTGGEDEQYF
.,TRBV11-2,TRBJ2-1,CASSPLSVYNEQFF
.,TRBV27,TRBJ2-7,CASSPLGGGEQYF
.,TRBV28,TRBJ1-1,CASKDLQGKAFF
.,TRBV23-1,TRBJ1-5,CASSQSWPAGYKDNQPQHF
.,TRBV19,TRBJ2-7,CASSMEEPPYEQYF
.,TRBV4-1,TRBJ2-7,CASSQEPAGGTNYEQYF
.,TRBV4-1,TRBJ2-3,CASSPTPRTRHTDTQYF
.,TRBV6-1,TRBJ2-7,CASRGTDIYEQYF
once,TRBV19,TRBJ1-1,CASSIDGEHTEAFF
.,TRBV6-5,TRBJ2-7,CASSYSKGTGVYEQYF
.,TRBV2,TRBJ1-3,CASSEEGLTGNTIYF
.,TRBV18,TRBJ2-3,CASSVTGTGIDTQYF
.,TRBV6-5,TRBJ2-5,CASSYSLRDQETQYF
.,TRBV19,TRBJ2-5,CASSIDLSQETQYF
.,TRBV28,TRBJ1-1,CASSPPWNTEAFF
.,TRBV18,TRBJ2-5,CASSPAYQETQYF
.,TRBV7-2,TRBJ2-7,CASSLGADYEQYF
.,TRBV6-5,TRBJ2-7,CASSARGFYEQYF
.,TRBV29-1,TRBJ2-7,CSALGLANYEQYF
once,TRBV4-1,TRBJ2-1,CASSPVRGGAYNEQFF
.,TRBV4-1,TRBJ1-5,CASSQDIGQGAFRQPQHF
.,TRBV4-2,TRBJ2-2,CASSQDSGGWDTGELFF
.,TRBV2,TRBJ1-2,CASSERFRDPINYGYTF
.,TRBV13,TRBJ1-5,CASSRGLLEPQHF
.,TRBV7-2,TRBJ1-2,CASSSGNPYGYTF
.,TRBV28,TRBJ1-6,CASTRGDRGGSPLHF
once,TRBV5-6,TRBJ2-7,CASSRGHISYEQYF
.,TRBV9,TRBJ2-5,CASSPPLAGGLKETQYF
.,TRBV29-1,TRBJ2-3,CSARGLGAFVSTDTQYF
.,TRBV28,TRBJ1-2,CASSSTRLDGYTF
.,TRBV6-5,TRBJ2-5,CASSSTGLGETQYF
.,TRBV29-1,TRBJ2-1,CSVPTSGGARNEQFF
once,TRBV4-1,TRBJ2-7,CASSQDRRAADKEQYF
.,TRBV15,TRBJ2-1,CATSRERQAPYNEQFF
.,TRBV19,TRBJ1-1,CASRSNRQGKAFF
.,TRBV18,TRBJ1-3,CASSPRQGARNTIYF
.,TRBV5-1,TRBJ2-7,CASRYSGQGSYEQYF
once,TRBV7-9,TRBJ2-7,CASSLGEGKVSYEQYF
.,TRBV18,TRBJ2-7,CASSPGTGREQYF
.,TRBV2,TRBJ1-1,CAGGDRGTEAFF